This TCR beta chain was documented in a study of T cell repertoires in cytomegalovirus infection. Study background: A matching HLA type, together with CMV infection, was signaled by public TCR beta signatures.

This clonotype appeared many times. Its target is unknown. Findings and limits, study-wide: Summed frequency of public TCR beta families distinguished CMV carriers with the relevant HLA. Across the ex vivo response, the dominant clonotypes were HLA-C-restricted CMV-specific TCR beta clonotypes.

One entry per CDR3 protein, called by TCRdb with MiXCR from the reads. The sample shows 200,000 to 250,000 distinct CDR3 sequences, over 20% of them seen only once. The CDR3 extends over 16 amino acids. V was clipped by 2 bases and J by 0 bases, with 13 bases between them. CDR1 SGHVS and CDR2 FNYEAQ come from the germline V gene. This clonotype originated in a human donor in good health (CMV status not recorded). Some clones in this sample may be carry-over from other donors' samples. The chain combines TRBV7-6 with TRBJ2-5; D is uncertain. Sequenced sample: CD8+ T cells from PBMCs. The CDR3 spells CASSLTLGIHQETQYF. CDR3 coding DNA: TGTGCCAGCAGCTTAACCCTAGGCATACACCAAGAGACCCAGTACTTC. The complete variable domain, with remaining parts taken from reference TRBV7-6 and TRBJ2-5, reads GAGVSQSPRYKVTKRGQDVALRCDPISGHVSLYWYRQALGQGPEFLTYFNYEAQQDKSGLPNDRFSAERPEGSISTLTIQRTEQRDSAMYRCASSLTLGIHQETQYFGPGTRLLVL.